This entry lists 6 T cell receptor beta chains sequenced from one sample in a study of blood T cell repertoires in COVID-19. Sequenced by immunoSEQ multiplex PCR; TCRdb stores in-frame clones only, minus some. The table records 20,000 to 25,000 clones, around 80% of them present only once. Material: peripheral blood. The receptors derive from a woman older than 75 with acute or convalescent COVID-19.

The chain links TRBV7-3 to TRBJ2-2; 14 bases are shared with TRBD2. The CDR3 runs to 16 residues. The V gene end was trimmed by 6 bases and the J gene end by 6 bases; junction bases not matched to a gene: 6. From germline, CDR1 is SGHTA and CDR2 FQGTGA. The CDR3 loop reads CASSKGLAGVAGELFF. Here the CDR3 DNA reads TGTGCCAGCAGTAAGGGACTAGCGGGAGTCGCCGGGGAGCTGTTTTTT.

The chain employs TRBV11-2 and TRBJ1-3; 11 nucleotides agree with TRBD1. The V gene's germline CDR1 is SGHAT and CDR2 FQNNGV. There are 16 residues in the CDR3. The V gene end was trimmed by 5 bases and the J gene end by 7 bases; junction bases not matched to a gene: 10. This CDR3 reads CASSLTLRDRGNTIYF. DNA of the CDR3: TGTGCCAGCAGCCTAACTCTCCGGGACAGGGGGAACACCATATATTTT.

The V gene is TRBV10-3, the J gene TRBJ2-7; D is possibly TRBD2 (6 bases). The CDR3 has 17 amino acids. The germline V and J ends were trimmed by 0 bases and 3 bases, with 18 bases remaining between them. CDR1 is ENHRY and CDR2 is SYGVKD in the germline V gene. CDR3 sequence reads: CAISESGGQAGYYEQYF. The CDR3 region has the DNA TGTGCCATCAGTGAGTCGGGAGGTCAGGCCGGCTACTACGAGCAGTACTTC.

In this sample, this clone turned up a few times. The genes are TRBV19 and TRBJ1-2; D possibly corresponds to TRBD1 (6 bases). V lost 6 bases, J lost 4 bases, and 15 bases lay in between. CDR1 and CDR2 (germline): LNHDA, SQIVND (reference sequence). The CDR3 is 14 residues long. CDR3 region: CASRNLDSAYGYTF. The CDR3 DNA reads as TGTGCCAGTAGGAACTTGGACAGCGCCTATGGCTACACCTTC.

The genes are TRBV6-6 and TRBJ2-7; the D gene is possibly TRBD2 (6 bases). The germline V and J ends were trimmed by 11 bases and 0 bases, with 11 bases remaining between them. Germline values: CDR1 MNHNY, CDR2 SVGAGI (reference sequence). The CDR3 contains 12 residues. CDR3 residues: CARGSSSYEQYF. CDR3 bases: TGTGCCCGGGGGTCCAGCTCCTACGAGCAGTACTTC.

This CDR3 is CASSVGTGEGNTIYF. CDR3 nucleotides: TGTGCCAGCAGCGTCGGGACAGGCGAAGGAAACACCATATATTTT. The chain employs TRBV9 and TRBJ1-3; 8 bases are a match to TRBD1. This CDR3 contains 15 residues. Per the germline V gene, CDR1 is SGDLS and CDR2 is YYNGEE. V dropped 2 bases and J dropped 4; count of bases not matched to a gene: 5.